A single sample is the source of the 24 T cell receptor beta chains below, sequenced in a study of cytomegalovirus exposure and HLA in healthy donors. Use of 60 Vbeta and 13 Jbeta primers characterized the PCR. Method: immunoSEQ multiplex PCR; TCRdb's copy keeps in-frame clones and lacks some. The repertoire has some 120,000 clones, about 80% of them found once; the top ten carry around 2.5%. The sequenced material came from PBMCs. These TCRs come from a man aged 25 to 45 in good health and CMV-seronegative.

The chain recombines TRBV15 with TRBJ2-7, with D perhaps matching TRBD1 (5 bases). Trimming took 0 bases from V and 0 from J, leaving 6 bases between them. Germline loops: CDR1 LNHNV, CDR2 YYDKDF (reference sequence). The CDR3 contains 14 residues. The CDR3 reads CATSRDRVSYEQYF. CDR3 DNA: TGTGCCACCAGCAGAGACAGGGTCTCCTACGAGCAGTACTTC.

This clone was picked up a small number of times. The chain carries TRBV5-1 and TRBJ1-2; TRBD1 might be the D (5 bases). The germline V and J ends were trimmed by 0 bases and 7 bases, with 10 bases remaining between them. Germline V lookup: CDR1 SGHRS, CDR2 YFSETQ. This CDR3 has 13 residues. CDR3 protein: CASSLVGAGGYTF. CDR3 sequence (DNA): TGCGCCAGCAGCTTGGTAGGGGCCGGTGGCTACACCTTC.

The rearrangement joins TRBV10-3 to TRBJ2-1; D is uncertain. CDR1 and CDR2 (germline): ENHRY, SYGVKD. Between the trimmed V and J ends, which lost 0 bases and 5 bases, there was a span of 5 bases. The CDR3 totals 13 residues. The CDR3 DNA reads as TGTGCCATCAGTGAGTCCCGAGACAATGAGCAGTTCTTC. The encoded protein is CAISESRDNEQFF.

The V gene is TRBV7-3, the J gene TRBJ2-6; 7 bases are a match to TRBD2. There are 17 residues in the CDR3. V shed 1 base, J shed 4 bases, and the junction held 7 bases outside the gene matches. The germline V gene has CDR1 SGHTA and CDR2 FQGTGA. Here the CDR3 DNA reads TGTGCCAGCAGCTTAATTGGCGGGGGTGGCGGGGCCAACGTCCTGACTTTC. This sequence encodes CASSLIGGGGGANVLTF.

CDR3 region: CASRGVNYGYTF. For the CDR3, the DNA is TGTGCCAGCAGAGGGGTTAACTATGGCTACACCTTC. The J gene is TRBJ1-2, the V gene TRBV27; TRBD1 is a possible D gene (5 bases). Trimming took off 6 bases at V and 1 base at J, with 6 bases between the two ends. The CDR3 runs 12 residues. The germline V gene encodes CDR1 MNHEY and CDR2 SMNVEV (reference sequence).

The chain is built from TRBV20-1 and TRBJ2-3; tentatively, D is TRBD1 (6 bases). The ends were cut back, 6 bases at V and 11 bases at J, with 15 bases in the middle. CDR1 and CDR2 (germline): DFQATT, SNEGSKA (reference sequence). The CDR3 loop spans 11 amino acids. Here the CDR3 reads CSAPQGCGQYF. The CDR3 DNA sequence: TGCAGTGCACCACAGGGATGTGGGCAGTATTTT.

The gene calls are TRBV30 and TRBJ2-1; weak D call: TRBD2 (6 bases). This CDR3 contains 14 residues. CDR1 and CDR2 from the germline V gene are GTSNPN and SVGIG (reference sequence). The V gene lost 0 bases and the J gene lost 5 bases, with 11 bases spanning the gap. The DNA for the CDR3 is TGTGCCTGGAGTGTACTAGCAGTTGACAATGAGCAGTTCTTC. Encoded protein: CAWSVLAVDNEQFF. The full variable domain, completed using reference TRBV30 and TRBJ2-1, is SQTIHQWPATLVQPVGSPLSLECTVEGTSNPNLYWYRQAAGRGLQLLFYSVGIGQISSEVPQNLSASRPQDRQFILSSKKLLLSDSGFYLCAWSVLAVDNEQFFGPGTRLTVL.

The chain carries TRBV27 and TRBJ1-1, with D maybe TRBD1 (5 bases). V dropped 2 bases and J dropped 4 bases, with 8 bases sitting between them. Germline V lookup: CDR1 MNHEY, CDR2 SMNVEV (reference sequence). CDR3 length: 13 amino acids. This chain's CDR3 is CASSLGGATEAFF. CDR3 DNA: TGTGCCAGCAGTTTAGGAGGGGCCACTGAAGCTTTCTTT.

The chain recombines TRBV27 with TRBJ2-7, with D maybe TRBD2 (6 bases). CDR3 size: 14 residues. Germline values: CDR1 MNHEY, CDR2 SMNVEV (reference sequence). V was trimmed by 5 bases and J by 3 bases, leaving 14 bases between them. The CDR3 nucleotides are TGTGCCAGCAGTCTACGGGACTCCCGCTACGAGCAGTACTTC. Protein product: CASSLRDSRYEQYF.

The V gene is TRBV27, the J gene TRBJ1-5; D call uncertain. Trimming cost V 5 bases and J 0 bases, with 5 bases left between them. The CDR3 is 13 amino acids. Germline V CDR1 and CDR2: MNHEY, SMNVEV (reference sequence). CDR3 sequence: CASSRVSNQPQHF. The CDR3 bases are TGTGCCAGCAGTCGGGTTAGCAATCAGCCCCAGCATTTT.

This sequence joins TRBV28 and TRBJ1-2; 7 nucleotides line up with TRBD1. V gave up 4 bases and J gave up 2 bases; unmatched junction bases: 10. The germline CDR1 and CDR2 sequences are MDHEN and SYDVKM. The CDR3 is 16 amino acids. In DNA, the CDR3 is TGTGCCAGCAGTTCACCGGGACAGCGTCTAAACTATGGCTACACCTTC. Its protein is CASSSPGQRLNYGYTF.

In its sample, this clone was seen once. Sequence at one end of the junction differs from germline and may be a read error. This chain connects TRBV18 to TRBJ1-5; D gene ambiguous. CDR1 is KGHSH and CDR2 is LQKENI in the germline V gene. This CDR3 spans 12 amino acids. The CDR3 bases are TGTGCCAGCTCACAGAGAGGTCAGCCCCAGAATTTT. It yields the protein CASSQRGQPQNF. The full variable domain, rest sourced from reference TRBV18 and TRBJ1-5, is NAGVMQNPRHLVRRRGQEARLRCSPMKGHSHVYWYRQLPEEGLKFMVYLQKENIIDESGMPKERFSAEFPKEGPSILRIQQVVRGDSAAYFCASSQRGQPQNFGDGTRLSIL.

The rearrangement links TRBV4-1 to TRBJ2-1; 7 bases map to TRBD2. V lost 1 base, J lost 3 bases, and 6 bases stayed unmatched. Germline V CDR1 and CDR2: MGHRA, YSYEKL. The CDR3 runs 16 residues. This CDR3 reads CASSQVAGEFYNEQFF. CDR3 in DNA: TGCGCCAGCAGCCAAGTTGCGGGAGAGTTCTACAATGAGCAGTTCTTC.

This chain links TRBV15 with TRBJ2-3; weak D call: TRBD2 (5 bases). Per the germline V gene, CDR1 is LNHNV and CDR2 is YYDKDF (reference sequence). V shed 0 bases and J shed 1 base, with 14 bases lying between them. CDR3 length equals 17 residues. The CDR3 is CATSRDGVSGGTDTQYF. The CDR3 nucleotides read TGTGCCACCAGCAGAGATGGGGTCTCCGGGGGCACAGATACGCAGTATTTT.

This sequence joins TRBV18 and TRBJ2-3, with 8 positions matching TRBD2. Germline assignment: CDR1 KGHSH and CDR2 LQKENI. CDR3 size: 15 residues. Trimming at V came to 8 bases and at J to 5 bases, leaving 12 bases not matched to a gene. CDR3: CASLDPGLVIDTQYF. The CDR3 coding sequence is TGTGCCAGCCTAGACCCGGGACTAGTAATAGATACGCAGTATTTT.

The chain employs TRBV6-5 and TRBJ2-7, with D perhaps TRBD2 (5 bases). The V gene's germline CDR1 is MNHEY and CDR2 SVGAGI. CDR3 length equals 14 residues. V was clipped by 0 bases and J by 5 bases, with 11 bases between them. The CDR3 here is CASSYSMSGNEQYF. The CDR3 DNA follows: TGTGCCAGCAGTTACTCGATGTCGGGGAACGAGCAGTACTTC.

The count of this clone is one. The rearrangement links TRBV11-2 to TRBJ2-7; a possible D gene is TRBD1 (5 bases). This CDR3 is 14 amino acids long. Trimming removed 3 bases at V and 2 bases at J, with 11 bases between. Germline CDR1 and CDR2: SGHAT and FQNNGV. The CDR3 region has the DNA TGTGCCAGCAGCTTCGGTCAGGGTCCCTACGAGCAGTACTTC. This sequence encodes CASSFGQGPYEQYF. Filled out from reference TRBV11-2 and TRBJ2-7, the complete variable domain reads EAGVAQSPRYKIIEKRQSVAFWCNPISGHATLYWYQQILGQGPKLLIQFQNNGVVDDSQLPKDRFSAERLKGVDSTLKIQPAKLEDSAVYLCASSFGQGPYEQYFGPGTRLTVT.

The V and J genes are TRBV29-1 and TRBJ2-7; 7 positions match TRBD2. The CDR3 is 15 amino acids. Germline V gives CDR1 SQVTM, CDR2 ANQGSEA. The trim removed 3 bases at V and 2 bases at J, leaving 10 bases unmatched. CDR3 nucleotides: TGCAGCGTTGAGTGGGAGGGAAAGACACCCTACGAGCAGTACTTC. It codes for CSVEWEGKTPYEQYF.

Points on this clone: In the same sample, other DNA sequences code for this CDR3. This CDR3 is CASSVSGGTNTIYF. The CDR3 DNA is TGTGCCAGCAGCGTATCAGGGGGGACGAACACCATATATTTT. This sequence joins TRBV9 and TRBJ1-3, with 7 bases matching TRBD1. This CDR3 is 14 amino acids long. From germline, CDR1 is SGDLS and CDR2 YYNGEE. Germline trimming cut 1 base from V and 7 bases from J; bases unmatched to any gene: 5. Based on the CDR3 plus reference TRBV9 and TRBJ1-3, the full variable domain is DSGVTQTPKHLITATGQRVTLRCSPRSGDLSVYWYQQSLDQGLQFLIQYYNGEERAKGNILERFSAQQFPDLHSELNLSSLELGDSALYFCASSVSGGTNTIYFGEGSWLTVV.

The chain recombines TRBV6-1 with TRBJ1-4; D is uncertain. The V end lost 1 base, the J end lost 0 bases, and 6 bases lay between the germline ends. The CDR3 length is 15 residues. From germline, CDR1 is MNHNS and CDR2 SASEGT. The CDR3 DNA sequence: TGTGCCAGCAGTGAAGTTCTTGCAACTAATGAAAAACTGTTTTTT. Protein sequence: CASSEVLATNEKLFF.

The gene calls are TRBV5-5 and TRBJ2-7; D may be TRBD2 (6 bases). Trimming shortened V by 2 bases and J by 0 bases, and 12 bases separated the two germline ends. The CDR3 covers 15 residues. Germline V gene sequence: CDR1 SGHKS, CDR2 YYEKEE (reference sequence). CDR3 protein: CASSFVGGSSYEQYF. The DNA of the CDR3 is TGTGCCAGCAGCTTCGTCGGGGGAAGCTCCTACGAGCAGTACTTC.

The V gene is TRBV18, the J gene TRBJ1-2; TRBD1 might be the D (5 bases). V was shortened by 2 bases and J by 4 bases, with 23 bases between the two germline ends. CDR1 is KGHSH, CDR2 LQKENI, per germline. The CDR3 has 18 amino acids. CDR3 loop: CASSPASLGGAGLYGYTF. In DNA form, the CDR3 reads TGTGCCAGCTCACCAGCATCACTAGGAGGCGCGGGACTCTATGGCTACACCTTC.

The gene calls are TRBV7-9 and TRBJ2-7; 7 nucleotides match TRBD1. V lost 5 bases to trimming and J lost 3 bases; unmatched junction nucleotides: 4. The CDR3 contains 13 residues. In germline, CDR1 is SEHNR, CDR2 FQNEAQ (reference sequence). CDR3 in DNA: TGTGCCAGCAGCACGGGACAGAGCTACGAGCAGTACTTC. Translation: CASSTGQSYEQYF.

This sequence joins TRBV15 and TRBJ1-1; D gene ambiguous. Looked up from germline, CDR1 is LNHNV and CDR2 is YYDKDF (reference sequence). Trimming stripped 1 base from V and 0 bases from J, with 6 bases between. The CDR3 contains 14 residues. CDR3: CATSRAGMNTEAFF. In DNA, the CDR3 is TGTGCCACCAGCAGAGCCGGGATGAACACTGAAGCTTTCTTT.